This TCR beta chain was captured in a study of shared clonotypes between healthy human individuals (TCRdb year 2020). Background for the entire study: The cohort comprised two women and a few men aged 18 to 49 years. For each donor, three plates each were used for CD4 naive and CD4 memory, two plates were used for CD8 naive, and one plate was used for CD8 memory. To estimate repertoire size and how much clonotype sharing occurs between individuals, the study deeply sequenced the blood TCR repertoires of roughly 5 healthy adults. To increase sequencing depth and limit assay-specific biases, different laboratories used diverse techniques to prepare libraries and sequence TCR repertoires. Each donor's leukapheresis produced roughly between roughly 0.85 and 10 billion PBMCs.

This clone has a handful of counts. What this receptor recognizes is not known. No base quality values were provided; no much bigger clone lies one nucleotide off. Points the paper makes about the study in general: Because the study included only a small number of donors, the genetic and exposure-history diversity represented was limited. Estimated clonotype richness was generally larger for naive than for memory subsets. Sampling was limited to blood, and TCR repertoires in tissue likely differ from TCR repertoires in blood. Incomplete sequencing was indicated by rarefaction of sorted-subset datasets, despite the large sequencing depth. Pairwise subsampling indicated that sequencing depth was expected to affect the degree of clonotype sharing among donors. Approximately 4.8% of naive CD4, 3.5% of naive CD8, approximately 2% of memory CD4, and approximately 0.4% of memory CD8 clonotypes were shared across four donors. Higher generation probabilities were observed for clonotypes shared by all four sorted-subset donors than for non-shared clonotypes.

TCR CDR3 regions were amplified from genomic DNA by multiplex PCR using the deep immunoSEQ assay. Extracted genomic DNA from each cell subset was spread evenly across all wells of several immunoSEQ 96-well plates, with each plate serving as a replicate. For sorted subsets, about 200 ng genomic DNA, equal to tens of thousands of T cell genomes, was loaded into each replicate PCR. Purified libraries were quantified with a Qubit 3.0 fluorometer, sized on a Bioanalyzer 2100, and re-quantified with the KAPA Library Quantification kit. A separate single-read 150-cycle Illumina NextSeq 550 flow cell was used to sequence each immunoSEQ 96-well plate. The paper's processing steps were these. Because only junctional sequences without quality scores were contained in the immunoSEQ output, filtering matching that applied to full-length reads could not be performed. Sequences were annotated with PyIR, a Python wrapper for IgBLAST v1.9, using IMGT germline references to assign V/J genes and CDR3. Reads with weak V/J assignments (E-value above 1e-6), missing CDR3, stop codons, out-of-frame junctions, or ambiguous translated residues were removed. V3J clonotypes were defined as sequences sharing an identical inferred V gene, J gene, and CDR3 amino acid sequence. Percentage overlap between repertoires was computed as shared unique clonotypes divided by the size of the smaller repertoire. Richness of each repertoire was evaluated using RTK rarefaction, the Chao1 estimator, and Recon v2.1 estimates of unobserved clonotypes. OLGA was used to compute generation probabilities for all TCRbeta clonotypes that the gDNA method yielded from a few donors. Entries here come from immuneACCESS through TCRdb and include only in-frame sequences with V and J called. Some clones fail to appear in such tables; in the studies checked, an unresolved V gene covers under half of the shortfall, and the cause of the remainder is unknown. V and J calls and clone size are given by that table; D and trimming were obtained from the DNA. The sample profile shows about 700,000 clones; 74% of them were found once. The ten largest clones take up 1.7% of the sample.

V and J are truncated by 5 bases and 3 bases respectively, leaving an intervening sequence of 13 bases. In the germline V gene, CDR1 corresponds to SGHVS and CDR2 to FQNEAQ. From its cysteine to its phenylalanine, the CDR3 spans 14 amino acids. The entry retains the CDR3 DNA only, 42 bases that are in frame from base 1. Healthy HIV-negative adults with no recently reported acute infections or vaccinations were included as donors. Only Caucasian adults living in Nashville, Tennessee, USA were represented among the donors. CD4+ T cells were enriched through magnetic negative selection, after which naive cells were positively selected on CD45RA and the remaining negative fraction served as the memory subset. After blood collection by leukapheresis, PBMCs were isolated using Ficoll-Histopaque density gradient centrifugation and then cryopreserved in the vapor phase of liquid nitrogen. Analytical flow cytometry was used to check the purity and quantity of every magnetically sorted T cell population. Genomic DNA was isolated from every sorted fraction and measured by UV absorbance on a Nanodrop 2000c.

The chain joins TRBV7-8 to TRBJ1-2; the D segment could be TRBD1, given 5 matching bases. This receptor was identified in a woman aged 30 to 39 in good health. Source material: memory CD4+ T cells sorted from blood. Explained via the paper, the cell subset or site label denotes: CD45RA-negative fraction. The nucleotide sequence is TGTGCCAGCAGCACCCGGGACCGAGACTATGGCTACACCTTC. Its protein product is CASSTRDRDYGYTF.